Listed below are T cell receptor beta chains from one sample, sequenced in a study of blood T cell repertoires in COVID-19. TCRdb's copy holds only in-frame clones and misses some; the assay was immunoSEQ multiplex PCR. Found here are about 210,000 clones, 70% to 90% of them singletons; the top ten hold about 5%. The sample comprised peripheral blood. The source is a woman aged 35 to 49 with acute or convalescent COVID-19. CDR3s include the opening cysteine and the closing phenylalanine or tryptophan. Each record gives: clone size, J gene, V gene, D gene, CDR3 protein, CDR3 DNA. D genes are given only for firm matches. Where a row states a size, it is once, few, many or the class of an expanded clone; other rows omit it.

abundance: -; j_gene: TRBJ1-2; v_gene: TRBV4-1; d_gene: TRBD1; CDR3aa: CASSPTIRKSGQGQLPNYGYTF; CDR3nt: TGCGCCAGCAGCCCGACTATACGTAAATCCGGACAGGGTCAACTACCTAACTATGGCTACACCTTC
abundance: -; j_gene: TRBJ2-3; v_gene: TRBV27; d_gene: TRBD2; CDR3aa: CASTASGGPTGTDTQYF; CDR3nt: TGTGCCAGCACGGCTAGCGGGGGGCCAACAGGGACAGATACGCAGTATTTT
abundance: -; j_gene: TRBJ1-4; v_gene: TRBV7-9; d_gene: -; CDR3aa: CASSSIMTGPNEKLFF; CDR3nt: TGTGCCAGCAGCTCGATCATGACAGGCCCTAATGAAAAACTGTTTTTT
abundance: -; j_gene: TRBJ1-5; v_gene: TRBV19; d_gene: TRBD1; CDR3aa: CASSTRDRRHSNQPQHF; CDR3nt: TGTGCCAGTAGTACCCGGGACAGAAGACATAGCAATCAGCCCCAGCATTTT
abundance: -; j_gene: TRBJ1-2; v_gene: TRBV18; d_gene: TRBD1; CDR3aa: CASSPDRGYGYTF; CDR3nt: TGTGCCAGCTCACCAGACAGGGGCTATGGCTACACCTTC
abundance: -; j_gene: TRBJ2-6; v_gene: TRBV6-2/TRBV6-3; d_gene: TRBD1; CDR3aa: CASTPDRADSGANVLTF; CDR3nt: TGTGCCAGCACCCCAGACAGGGCTGACTCTGGGGCCAACGTCCTGACTTTC
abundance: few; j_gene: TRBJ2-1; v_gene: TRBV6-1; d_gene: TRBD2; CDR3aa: CASSEAAGGAYNEQFF; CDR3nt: TGTGCCAGCAGTGAAGCTGCGGGGGGGGCCTACAATGAGCAGTTCTTC
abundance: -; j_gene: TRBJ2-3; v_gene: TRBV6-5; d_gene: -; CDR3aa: CASSYIRGKTDTQYF; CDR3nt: TGTGCCAGCAGTTACATCAGGGGCAAAACAGATACGCAGTATTTT
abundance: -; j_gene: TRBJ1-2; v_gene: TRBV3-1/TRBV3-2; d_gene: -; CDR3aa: CASSGLGLGYGYTF; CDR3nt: TGTGCCAGCAGCGGACTTGGGCTGGGCTATGGCTACACCTTC
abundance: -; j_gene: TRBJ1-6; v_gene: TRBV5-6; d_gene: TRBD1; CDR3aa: CASSSGTDNSPLHF; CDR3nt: TGTGCCAGCAGCTCCGGGACAGATAATTCACCCCTCCACTTT
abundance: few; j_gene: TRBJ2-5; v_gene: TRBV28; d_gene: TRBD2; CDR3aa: CASTPGLAGGQETQYF; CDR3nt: TGTGCCAGCACACCGGGACTAGCGGGGGGGCAAGAGACCCAGTACTTC
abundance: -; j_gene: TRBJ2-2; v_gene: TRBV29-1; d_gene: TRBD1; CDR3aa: CSVEGDSSRTGAVPGELFF; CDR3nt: TGCAGCGTTGAGGGGGATTCGTCCCGGACAGGGGCGGTTCCCGGGGAGCTGTTTTTT
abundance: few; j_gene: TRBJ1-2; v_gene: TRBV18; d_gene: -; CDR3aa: CASSNNNYGYTF; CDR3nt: TGTGCCAGCTCAAATAACAATTATGGCTACACCTTC
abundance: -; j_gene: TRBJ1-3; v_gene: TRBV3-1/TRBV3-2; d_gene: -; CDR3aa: CASSQVVGTGGNTIYF; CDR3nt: TGTGCCAGCAGCCAAGTGGTCGGAACAGGAGGAAACACCATATATTTT
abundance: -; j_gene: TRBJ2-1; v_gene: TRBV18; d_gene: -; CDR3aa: CASSLGQRYNEQFF; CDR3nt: TGTGCCAGCTCACTTGGACAGCGTTACAATGAGCAGTTCTTC
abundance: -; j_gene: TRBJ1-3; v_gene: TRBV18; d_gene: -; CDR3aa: CASSPSRDGNTIYF; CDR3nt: TGTGCCAGCTCACCATCCAGGGATGGAAACACCATATATTTT